The sequence of this T cell receptor beta chain was determined in a study of human T cells and chemical hapten exposure. The study, taken as a whole, reports: Counts of expanded TCRs at PT1 were positively correlated with patch test score.

Note on this clonotype: The antigen remains unidentified.

Regarding time point: patch test 1, 2 weeks after DPC sensitization. The treatment is: therapeutic diphenylcyclopropenone sensitization with weekly scalp DPC. Germline CDR1 is MDHEN and CDR2 is SYDVKM. V lost 8 bases, J lost 5 bases, and 7 bases lay in between. This CDR3 is built from 12 residues. Individual cDNA molecules each carried unique molecular identifiers attached by the library. TCRdb called the RACE reads again in MiXCR, with one record for every CDR3 protein. Here the sample spans 150,000 to 200,000 distinct CDR3 sequences, 13% to 15% being singletons. Here the sequenced sample was whole blood, taken in connection with sensitization to the hapten diphenylcyclopropenone (DPC). The rearrangement uses TRBV28 and TRBJ1-6; D gene unclear. This receptor was taken from a woman younger than 45 with alopecia areata. Some clones in this sample may be carry-over from other donors' samples. In DNA form, the CDR3 reads TGTGCCAGCCTCAAAAATAATTCACCCCTCCACTTT. Protein product: CASLKNNSPLHF. Combining the CDR3 with reference TRBV28 and TRBJ1-6 gives the whole variable domain DVKVTQSSRYLVKRTGEKVFLECVQDMDHENMFWYRQDPGLGLRLIYFSYDVKMKEKGDIPEGYSVSREKKERFSLILESASTNQTSMYLCASLKNNSPLHFGNGTRLTVT.